The rows below give T cell receptor beta chains drawn from one sample of a study of blood T cell repertoires in COVID-19. Here immunoSEQ multiplex PCR was the method, and the copy in TCRdb shows in-frame clones only, minus some. The sample gives fewer than 300,000 clones, more than 75% of which show up once; 2% to 2.5% is in the top ten. Sequenced input: peripheral blood. The receptors originated from a woman aged 45-59 years with acute or convalescent COVID-19. CDR3s include the opening cysteine and the closing phenylalanine or tryptophan. A D gene is named only where the DNA matches it firmly. Rows may omit the clone size; those that give it use once, few, many or a size class.

abundance	j_gene	len	d_gene	v_gene	CDR3nt	CDR3aa
once	TRBJ1-4	13	TRBD1	TRBV28	TGTGCCAGCAAAAACAGGGGCAGTGAAAAACTGTTTTTT	CASKNRGSEKLFF
.	TRBJ1-4	13	TRBD1	TRBV10-3	TGTGCCATCAGTGGGGACAGGGTTGAAAAACTGTTTTTT	CAISGDRVEKLFF
once	TRBJ1-1	15	.	TRBV5-1	TGCGCCAGCAGGATGGGGGCGGGCACTTACACTGAAGCTTTCTTT	CASRMGAGTYTEAFF
.	TRBJ1-1	11	TRBD1	TRBV29-1	TGCAGCGTCAGGGGGCTCACTGAAGCTTTCTTT	CSVRGLTEAFF
.	TRBJ2-1	14	.	TRBV5-1	TGCGCCAGCAGCTTGGCAGCGCTGTACAATGAGCAGTTCTTC	CASSLAALYNEQFF
.	TRBJ2-7	15	.	TRBV10-3	TGTGCCTCCAAATCAACCCCAGGTAACTCCTACGAGCAGTACTTC	CASKSTPGNSYEQYF
once	TRBJ2-7	15	TRBD1	TRBV19	TGTGCCAGTAGTATAGGGGGACAGGGATACTACGAGCAGTACTTC	CASSIGGQGYYEQYF
few	TRBJ2-2	15	.	TRBV6-5	TGTGCCAGCACCCCCGTAGGAGAGAACACCGGGGAGCTGTTTTTT	CASTPVGENTGELFF
.	TRBJ2-4	16	.	TRBV3-1/TRBV3-2	TGTGCCAGCAGCCCCCTTTGGGGAGCGCTCGGGGGCATTCAGTACTTC	CASSPLWGALGGIQYF
.	TRBJ1-4	15	TRBD1	TRBV18	TGTGCCAGCTCACCAAGACAGGGAGGCAATGAAAAACTGTTTTTT	CASSPRQGGNEKLFF
.	TRBJ1-4	15	.	TRBV2	TGTGCCAGCAGTGAATTAGGCGGGCATAATGAAAAACTGTTTTTT	CASSELGGHNEKLFF
once	TRBJ2-1	18	TRBD2	TRBV3-1/TRBV3-2	TGTGCCAGCAGCTCCGGGACTAGCGGGAGGGGGGTTAGGGATGAGCAGTTCTTC	CASSSGTSGRGVRDEQFF
.	TRBJ2-1	13	.	TRBV29-1	TGCAGCGTTGGAACAGGCGAAGACAATGAGCAGTTCTTC	CSVGTGEDNEQFF
.	TRBJ2-4	15	TRBD2	TRBV14	TGTGCCAGCAGCCGGGGACTAGCGGGAGTAACCATTCAGTACTTC	CASSRGLAGVTIQYF